The 11 T cell receptor beta chains in this list originate from one sample, sequenced in a study of blood T cell repertoires in COVID-19. Some clones are missing from TCRdb's copy, which holds only in-frame ones; the method was immunoSEQ multiplex PCR. This sample has hundreds of thousands of clones; about 90% occur once, and the top ten carry 0.95% to 1.5%. The sample comprised peripheral blood. The receptors stem from a man aged 40-50 years with acute or convalescent COVID-19.

This rearrangement joins TRBV7-9 to TRBJ2-2; D is possibly TRBD1 (6 bases). This CDR3 region has 15 residues. Germline assignment: CDR1 SEHNR and CDR2 FQNEAQ (reference sequence). V was clipped by 3 bases and J by 5 bases, with 13 bases between them. The CDR3 DNA reads as TGTGCCAGCAGCTTGTTCGACAGGATAACCGGGGAGCTGTTTTTT. It encodes CASSLFDRITGELFF.

This chain uses TRBV4-1 with TRBJ2-2; TRBD2 agrees at 11 bases. The germline V gene encodes CDR1 MGHRA and CDR2 YSYEKL. This CDR3 is 18 amino acids long. V lost 2 bases to trimming and J lost 5 bases; unmatched junction nucleotides: 10. The CDR3 nucleotides are TGCGCCAGCAGCCAACCACAAACTAGCGGGAGATATACCGGGGAGCTGTTTTTT. This sequence encodes CASSQPQTSGRYTGELFF.

This clone has a single count. The rearrangement links TRBV28 to TRBJ1-5, with a tentative D call TRBD1 (6 bases). The CDR3 totals 14 residues. The V end lost 1 base, the J end lost 2 bases, and 6 bases lay between the germline ends. Per germline, CDR1 MDHEN and CDR2 SYDVKM. The CDR3 sequence is CASSLSGGNQPQHF. CDR3 in DNA: TGTGCCAGCAGTTTATCAGGGGGCAATCAGCCCCAGCATTTT.

The V gene is TRBV4-3, the J gene TRBJ1-2, with D hard to call. V lost 0 bases and J lost 3, with 14 bases in between. The CDR3 is made up of 16 amino acids. The germline V gene encodes CDR1 LGHNA and CDR2 YSLEER. The CDR3 region has the DNA TGCGCCAGCAGCCAAGAGACCCTATTGAGGGACTATGGCTACACCTTC. Translated, it gives CASSQETLLRDYGYTF.

The chain recombines TRBV7-9 with TRBJ2-5; 7 bases agree with TRBD2. The ends lost 2 bases at V and 1 base at J; junction bases unmatched: 4. Germline lookup yields CDR1 SEHNR and CDR2 FQNEAQ (reference sequence). The CDR3 runs 15 residues. CDR3 DNA sequence: TGTGCCAGCAGCTTATCCGCTAGCGGCCAAGAGACCCAGTACTTC. Protein product: CASSLSASGQETQYF.

This chain joins TRBV3-1 (or the pseudogene TRBV3-2) and TRBJ2-2; D remains ambiguous. The CDR3 is 16 residues long. The V gene's germline CDR1 is LGHDT and CDR2 YNNKEL (reference sequence). Trimming removed 4 bases at V and 4 bases at J, with 16 bases between. CDR3 amino acids: CASSPSTRQSTGELFF. DNA of the CDR3: TGTGCCAGCAGCCCATCGACGAGGCAGTCCACCGGGGAGCTGTTTTTT.

The V gene is TRBV7-9, the J gene TRBJ1-1; D remains ambiguous. The V and J ends lost 3 bases and 4 bases respectively, with 6 bases between them. Germline assignment: CDR1 SEHNR and CDR2 FQNEAQ (reference sequence). The CDR3 runs to 12 residues. In nucleotides, the CDR3 is TGTGCCAGCAGCTTCATTTCCACTGAAGCTTTCTTT. It translates to CASSFISTEAFF.

J is TRBJ2-1 and V is TRBV9; tentative D call: TRBD2 (6 bases). The germline V gene has CDR1 SGDLS and CDR2 YYNGEE. The germline V and J ends were trimmed by 3 bases and 0 bases, with 10 bases remaining between them. The CDR3 extends over 15 amino acids. The CDR3 is CASSDGGSSYNEQFF. In DNA, the CDR3 is TGTGCCAGCAGCGACGGAGGGAGCTCCTACAATGAGCAGTTCTTC.

V and J are TRBV5-1 and TRBJ2-1; 9 bases fit TRBD2. V trimming: 0 bases; J trimming: 3 bases; junction bases outside the gene matches: 4. This CDR3 has 16 amino acids. CDR1 is SGHRS and CDR2 is YFSETQ in the germline V gene. CDR3 loop: CASSLASGELYNEQFF. The CDR3 nucleotides read TGCGCCAGCAGCTTGGCTAGCGGGGAGCTCTACAATGAGCAGTTCTTC.

The gene calls are TRBV21-1 and TRBJ1-4. TRBV21-1 is described as a pseudogene. CDR3 size: 17 residues. CDR3 nucleotide sequence: TGTGCCAGCAGCAAATACCATAGTGACCCCCGGCGGGAAAAACTGTTTTTT. This encodes CASSKYHSDPRREKLFF.

This chain uses TRBV4-1 with TRBJ2-4, with a tentative D call TRBD2 (6 bases). Germline V gives CDR1 MGHRA, CDR2 YSYEKL. The CDR3 spans 13 residues. The V gene lost 3 bases and the J gene lost 7 bases, with 10 bases spanning the gap. CDR3 region: CASSQVEGNIQYF. Here the CDR3 DNA reads TGCGCCAGCAGCCAGGTGGAGGGTAACATTCAGTACTTC.